Listed below are T cell receptor beta chains from one sample, sequenced in a study of blood T cell repertoires in COVID-19. Measured with immunoSEQ multiplex PCR; TCRdb has only the in-frame clones, and not every one. There are about 310,000 clones in the sample; approximately 86% occur only once, and roughly 1.3% lies in the top ten. Sequences were obtained from peripheral blood. These receptor sequences come from a man in his 70s with acute or convalescent COVID-19. Both conserved end residues are part of each CDR3. A D gene is named only where the DNA matches it firmly. The size field is filled for only some rows; it gives once, few, many or a size class.

J | D | size | V | DNA | CDR3
TRBJ2-1 | TRBD1 | - | TRBV4-3 | TGCGCCAGCAGCCAAGGTGATAACTGGGACAGGGGTACGCGTATATACAATGAGCAGTTCTTC | CASSQGDNWDRGTRIYNEQFF
TRBJ1-2 | - | - | TRBV7-9 | TGTGCCAGCAGAAGATCAGGGGCAGGAAGGGGCTATGGCTACACCTTC | CASRRSGAGRGYGYTF
TRBJ1-1 | TRBD1 | - | TRBV5-4 | TGTGCCAGCAGCTTCACACTAGGACAGGGCCTTAGGACTGAAGCTTTCTTT | CASSFTLGQGLRTEAFF
TRBJ1-6 | - | - | TRBV21-1 | TGTGCCAGCAGCAGGCGGAGGCTTCAATATAATTCACCCCTCCACTTT | CASSRRRLQYNSPLHF
TRBJ2-5 | - | - | TRBV5-1 | TGCGCCAGCTCCCGGGAGAGGCAAGAGACCCAGTACTTC | CASSRERQETQYF
TRBJ2-5 | - | - | TRBV27 | TGTGCCAGCAGTTTATTCCACGGCCAAGAGACCCAGTACTTC | CASSLFHGQETQYF
TRBJ2-7 | TRBD1 | - | TRBV7-9 | TGTGCCAGCAGCTCCGGGACAGGGTCTTACGAGCAGTACTTC | CASSSGTGSYEQYF
TRBJ1-2 | TRBD1 | - | TRBV4-2 | TGTGCCAGCAGCCGGGACAGTTTTGGCTACACCTTC | CASSRDSFGYTF
TRBJ2-4 | TRBD2 | - | TRBV6-6 | TGTGCCAGCAGTCCGGGACTAGCGGGATTATACATTCAGTACTTC | CASSPGLAGLYIQYF
TRBJ2-1 | - | - | TRBV7-7 | TGTGCCAGCAGCTTAGCCCGGGGATCCTACAATGAGCAGTTCTTC | CASSLARGSYNEQFF
TRBJ2-3 | - | - | TRBV30 | TGTGCCTGGAGTCTGGGGGGGGCCACAGATACGCAGTATTTT | CAWSLGGATDTQYF
TRBJ2-3 | TRBD2 | - | TRBV5-5 | TGTGCCAGCAGCTCCCAGCGGGAGACGACAGATACGCAGTATTTT | CASSSQRETTDTQYF
TRBJ1-5 | - | - | TRBV20-1 | TGCAGTGCTAGCGGCAATCAGCCCCAGCATTTT | CSASGNQPQHF
TRBJ1-3 | - | few | TRBV6-5 | TGTGCCAGCAAAATTGGCGGGGCTGGAAACACCATATATTTT | CASKIGGAGNTIYF
TRBJ1-2 | - | - | TRBV18 | TGTGCCAGCTCACAAAAAGGGGCGAACTATGGCTACACCTTC | CASSQKGANYGYTF
TRBJ1-1 | - | few | TRBV18 | TGTGCCAGCTCACCTAGACAGGTAGCGAACACTGAAGCTTTCTTT | CASSPRQVANTEAFF
TRBJ1-2 | TRBD1 | - | TRBV7-2 | TGTGCCAGCAGCTTAGGACAGGGGTGGTTGCATGGCTACACCTTC | CASSLGQGWLHGYTF
TRBJ2-3 | TRBD1 | - | TRBV10-2 | TGCGCCAGCAGCACCGGGACAGCGGATACGCAGTATTTT | CASSTGTADTQYF
TRBJ2-7 | TRBD2 | few | TRBV7-2 | TGTGCCAGCAGCGCTAGCGGGAGTCTCTACGAGCAGTACTTC | CASSASGSLYEQYF
TRBJ2-3 | TRBD2 | - | TRBV6-5 | TGTGCCAGCAGTACCCTCGGGGGGGCAGATACGCAGTATTTT | CASSTLGGADTQYF
TRBJ1-1 | - | once | TRBV28 | TGTGCCAGCAGTTACCTTTTTGGGGGGGCTAACACTGAAGCTTTCTTT | CASSYLFGGANTEAFF
TRBJ2-7 | TRBD2 | - | TRBV3-1/TRBV3-2 | TGTGCCAGCAGCCAAGCCTCAGCCGGTCTAGCGGGAGTAGCCGAGCAGTACTTC | CASSQASAGLAGVAEQYF
TRBJ2-5 | TRBD1 | - | TRBV24-1 | TGTGCCACCAGTGAAGTGGCAGGGGGCAGGGAGACCCAGTACTTC | CATSEVAGGRETQYF
TRBJ2-2 | - | - | TRBV10-1 | TGCGCCAGCAGTCCTATTTACACCGTACAGTGGTGGAACACCGGGGAGCTGTTTTTT | CASSPIYTVQWWNTGELFF
TRBJ1-4 | TRBD1 | once | TRBV4-2 | TGTGCCAGCAGCCAAGGTACGGCCAGGGGGCTGGCTAATGAAAAACTGTTTTTT | CASSQGTARGLANEKLFF
TRBJ1-3 | TRBD1 | - | TRBV27 | TGTGCCAGCAGTTCCTCCTGGGACAGGGCCTCTGGAAACACCATATATTTT | CASSSSWDRASGNTIYF
TRBJ2-7 | TRBD1 | - | TRBV6-5 | TGTGCCAGCAGTTACTCACACAGGGGTACCTACGAGCAGTACTTC | CASSYSHRGTYEQYF
TRBJ2-7 | TRBD2 | - | TRBV11-2 | TGTGCCAGCAGCTTGCTACAGCGGGAGCTTACCCCCTACGAGCAGTACTTC | CASSLLQRELTPYEQYF
TRBJ2-3 | TRBD1 | - | TRBV5-1 | TGCGCCAGCAGCCAGGGGGCCTTAAGCACAGATACGCAGTATTTT | CASSQGALSTDTQYF
TRBJ2-3 | - | - | TRBV2 | TGTGCCAGCAGTGGGGTCTTGGGGGACTATACGCAGTATTTT | CASSGVLGDYTQYF
TRBJ2-3 | TRBD2 | - | TRBV5-6 | TGTGCCAGCAGCCATCGAATAGCGGGGGGCACAGATACGCAGTATTTT | CASSHRIAGGTDTQYF
TRBJ2-7 | - | - | TRBV11-2 | TGTGCCAGCAGCTTAGATTTGTGGCAGTCTTCCTACGAGCAGTACTTC | CASSLDLWQSSYEQYF
TRBJ2-7 | - | - | TRBV6-2/TRBV6-3 | TGTGCCAGCAGTTACACACGAATCTCCTACGAGCAGTACTTC | CASSYTRISYEQYF
TRBJ1-1 | - | - | TRBV7-2 | TGTGCCAGCAGCTTAGAACGGTTGAACACTGAAGCTTTCTTT | CASSLERLNTEAFF
TRBJ2-1 | TRBD2 | - | TRBV4-2 | TGTGCCAGCAGCCAGATTGGACTAGCGGGGAACTGGGAGCGGAATGAGCAGTTCTTC | CASSQIGLAGNWERNEQFF
TRBJ1-4 | TRBD1 | - | TRBV2 | TGTGCCAGCAGCATAGACAGGGCTAATGAAAAACTGTTTTTT | CASSIDRANEKLFF
TRBJ2-2 | - | - | TRBV14 | TGTGCCAGCAGCGAGGGACATCTGAACACCGGGGAGCTGTTTTTT | CASSEGHLNTGELFF